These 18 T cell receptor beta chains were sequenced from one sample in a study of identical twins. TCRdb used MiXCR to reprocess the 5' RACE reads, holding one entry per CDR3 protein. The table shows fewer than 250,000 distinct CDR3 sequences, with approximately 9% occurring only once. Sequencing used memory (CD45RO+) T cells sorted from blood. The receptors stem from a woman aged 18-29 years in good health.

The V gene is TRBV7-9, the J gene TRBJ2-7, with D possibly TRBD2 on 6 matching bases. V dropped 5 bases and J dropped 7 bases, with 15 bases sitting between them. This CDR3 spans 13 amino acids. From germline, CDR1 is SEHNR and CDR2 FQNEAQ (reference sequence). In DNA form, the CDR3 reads TGTGCCAGCAGCCGTCAAACTAGCTTGGAGCAGTACTTC. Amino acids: CASSRQTSLEQYF.

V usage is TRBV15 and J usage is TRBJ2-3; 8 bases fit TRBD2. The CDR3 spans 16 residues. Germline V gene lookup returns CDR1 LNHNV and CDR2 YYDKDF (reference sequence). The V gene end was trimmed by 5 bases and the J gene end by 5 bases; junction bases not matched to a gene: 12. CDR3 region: CATSARSLAGRDTQYF. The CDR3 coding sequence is TGTGCCACCAGCGCGAGATCCTTAGCGGGGAGAGATACGCAGTATTTT.

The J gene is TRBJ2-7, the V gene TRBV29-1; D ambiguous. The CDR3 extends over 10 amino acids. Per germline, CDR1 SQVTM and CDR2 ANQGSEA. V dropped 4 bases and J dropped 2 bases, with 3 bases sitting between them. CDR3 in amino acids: CSVGTYEQYF. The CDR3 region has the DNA TGCAGCGTTGGGACCTACGAGCAGTACTTC.

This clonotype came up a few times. CDR3 coding DNA: TGTGCCAGCAGCTTGGTTCGGACAGGGGGAAATTCACCCCTCCACTTT. Translation gives CASSLVRTGGNSPLHF. V is TRBV5-5 and J is TRBJ1-6; TRBD1 aligns across 10 bases. This CDR3 has 16 residues. Germline-derived CDR1 and CDR2 are SGHKS and YYEKEE (reference sequence). J lost 7 bases, V lost 0 bases, and 4 bases had no gene match.

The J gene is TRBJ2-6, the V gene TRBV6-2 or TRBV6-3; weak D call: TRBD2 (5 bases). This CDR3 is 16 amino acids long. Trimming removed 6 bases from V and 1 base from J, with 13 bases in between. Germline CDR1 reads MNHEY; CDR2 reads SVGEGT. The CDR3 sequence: CASRVRDKSGANVLTF. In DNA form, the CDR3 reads TGTGCCAGCAGAGTCCGGGATAAGTCTGGGGCCAACGTCCTGACTTTC.

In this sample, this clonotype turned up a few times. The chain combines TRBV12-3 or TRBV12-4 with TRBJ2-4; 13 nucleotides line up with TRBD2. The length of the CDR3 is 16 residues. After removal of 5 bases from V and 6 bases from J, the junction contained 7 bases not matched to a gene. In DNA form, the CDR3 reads TGTGCCAGCAGTCCCCGGACTAGCGGGGGAGGAAACATTCAGTACTTC. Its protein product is CASSPRTSGGGNIQYF.

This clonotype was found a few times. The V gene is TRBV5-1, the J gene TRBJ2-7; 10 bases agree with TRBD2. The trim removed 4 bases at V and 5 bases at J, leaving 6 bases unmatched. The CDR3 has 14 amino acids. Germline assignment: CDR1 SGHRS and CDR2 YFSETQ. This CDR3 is CASSPLAGDDEQYF. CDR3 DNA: TGCGCCAGCAGCCCGCTAGCGGGAGACGACGAGCAGTACTTC.

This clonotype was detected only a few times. This CDR3 reads CASNPPSEGEAFF. CDR3 nucleotides: TGTGCCAGCAACCCCCCAAGCGAGGGTGAAGCTTTCTTT. V usage is TRBV7-9 and J usage is TRBJ1-1; D gene ambiguous. V was clipped by 7 bases and J by 7 bases, with 16 bases between them. The CDR3 loop spans 13 amino acids. The germline CDR1 and CDR2 sequences are SEHNR and FQNEAQ (reference sequence).

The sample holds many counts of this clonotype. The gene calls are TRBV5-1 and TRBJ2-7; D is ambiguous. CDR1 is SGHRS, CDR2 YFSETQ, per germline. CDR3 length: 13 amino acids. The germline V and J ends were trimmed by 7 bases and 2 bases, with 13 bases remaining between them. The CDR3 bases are TGCGCCAGCTGTTTAGGGTCCACCTACGAGCAGTACTTC. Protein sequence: CASCLGSTYEQYF.

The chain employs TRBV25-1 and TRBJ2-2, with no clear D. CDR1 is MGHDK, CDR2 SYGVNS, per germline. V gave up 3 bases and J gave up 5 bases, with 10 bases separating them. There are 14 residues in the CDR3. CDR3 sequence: CASSDVRRTGELFF. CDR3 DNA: TGTGCCAGCAGTGACGTTCGCCGGACCGGGGAGCTGTTTTTT.

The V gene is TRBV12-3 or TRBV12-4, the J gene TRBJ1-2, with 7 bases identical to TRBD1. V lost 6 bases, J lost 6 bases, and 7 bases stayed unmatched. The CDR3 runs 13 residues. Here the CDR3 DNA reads TGTGCCAGCAGAATACAGGGACAGCATGGCTACACCTTC. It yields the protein CASRIQGQHGYTF.

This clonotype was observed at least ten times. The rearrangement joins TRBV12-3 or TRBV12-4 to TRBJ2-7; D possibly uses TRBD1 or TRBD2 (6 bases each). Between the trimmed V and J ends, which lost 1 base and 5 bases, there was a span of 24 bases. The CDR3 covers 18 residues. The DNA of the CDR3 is TGTGCCAGCAGTTTAGTGGGGTTTGGTCCAAGGGGGGACCACGAGCAGTACTTC. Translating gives CASSLVGFGPRGDHEQYF.

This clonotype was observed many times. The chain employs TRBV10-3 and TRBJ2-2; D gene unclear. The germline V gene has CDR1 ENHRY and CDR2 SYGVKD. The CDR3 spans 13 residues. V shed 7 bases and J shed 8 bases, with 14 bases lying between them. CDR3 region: CAIKRLEKGELFF. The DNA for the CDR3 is TGTGCCATCAAGAGACTGGAGAAAGGGGAGCTGTTTTTT.

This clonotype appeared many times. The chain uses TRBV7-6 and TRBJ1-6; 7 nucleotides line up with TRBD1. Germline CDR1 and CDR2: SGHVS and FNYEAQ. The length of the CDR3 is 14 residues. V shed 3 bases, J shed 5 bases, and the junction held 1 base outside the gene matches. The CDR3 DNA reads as TGTGCCAGCAGCTTCGGGACAGATAATTCACCCCTCCACTTT. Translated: CASSFGTDNSPLHF.

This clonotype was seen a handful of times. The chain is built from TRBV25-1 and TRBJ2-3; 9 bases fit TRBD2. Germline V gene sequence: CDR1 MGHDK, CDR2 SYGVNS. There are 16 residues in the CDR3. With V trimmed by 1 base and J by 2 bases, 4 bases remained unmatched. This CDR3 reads CASSEWGGGATDTQYF. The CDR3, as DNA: TGTGCCAGCAGTGAATGGGGCGGGGGGGCCACAGATACGCAGTATTTT.

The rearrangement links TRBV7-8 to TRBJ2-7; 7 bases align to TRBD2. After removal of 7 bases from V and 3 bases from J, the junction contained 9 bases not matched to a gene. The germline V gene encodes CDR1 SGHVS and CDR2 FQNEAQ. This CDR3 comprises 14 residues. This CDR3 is CASTQGERGYEQYF. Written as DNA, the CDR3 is TGTGCCAGCACCCAGGGAGAGCGGGGCTACGAGCAGTACTTC.

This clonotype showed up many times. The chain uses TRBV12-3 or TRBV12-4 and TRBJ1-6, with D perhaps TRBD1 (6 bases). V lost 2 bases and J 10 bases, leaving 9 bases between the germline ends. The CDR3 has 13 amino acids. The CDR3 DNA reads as TGTGCCAGCAGTTTACTCCAGGGGTCACCCCTCCACTTT. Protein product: CASSLLQGSPLHF.

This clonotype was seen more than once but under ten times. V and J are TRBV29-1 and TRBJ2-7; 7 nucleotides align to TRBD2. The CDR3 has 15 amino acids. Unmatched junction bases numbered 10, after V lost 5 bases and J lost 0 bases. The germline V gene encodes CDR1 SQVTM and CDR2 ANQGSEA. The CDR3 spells CSVLWGGMNSYEQYF. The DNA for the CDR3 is TGCAGCGTTCTTTGGGGAGGGATGAACTCCTACGAGCAGTACTTC.